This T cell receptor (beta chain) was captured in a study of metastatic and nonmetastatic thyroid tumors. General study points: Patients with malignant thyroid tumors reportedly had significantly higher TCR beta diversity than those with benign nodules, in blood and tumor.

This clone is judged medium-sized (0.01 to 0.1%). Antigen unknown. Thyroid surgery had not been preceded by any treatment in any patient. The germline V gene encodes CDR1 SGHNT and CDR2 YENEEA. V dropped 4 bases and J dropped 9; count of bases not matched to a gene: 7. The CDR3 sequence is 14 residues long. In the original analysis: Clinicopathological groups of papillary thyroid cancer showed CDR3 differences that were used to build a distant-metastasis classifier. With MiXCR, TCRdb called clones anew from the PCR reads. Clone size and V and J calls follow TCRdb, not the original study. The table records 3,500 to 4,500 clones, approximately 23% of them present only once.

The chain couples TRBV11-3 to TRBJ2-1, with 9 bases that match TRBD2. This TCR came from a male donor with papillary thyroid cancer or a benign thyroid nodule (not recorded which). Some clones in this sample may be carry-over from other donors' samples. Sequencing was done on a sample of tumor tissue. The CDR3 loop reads CASSSALAGSEQFF. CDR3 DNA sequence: TGTGCCAGCAGCTCGGCCCTAGCGGGGAGTGAGCAGTTCTTC.